This TCR beta chain was captured by sequencing in a study of beta chain features in type 1 diabetes. This clone turned up a few times. No antigen is known for it. This CDR3 has 16 amino acids. Germline V gives CDR1 MNHEY, CDR2 SMNVEV (reference sequence). Trimming left V 4 bases short and J 8 bases short, with 21 bases between. Expressed TCRB transcripts were sequenced, since all the RNA that had been isolated was reverse transcribed. Clones were sequenced by immunoSEQ multiplex PCR, and TCRdb holds only the in-frame ones, with some missing. The sample records under 200,000 clones, about a tenth being singletons. Findings and caveats of the study: TCRB repertoires of naive, central memory and Treg cells appeared more similar among patients than among healthy donors. The study left unresolved whether HLA type influences TCRB rearrangement. In patients and controls equally, PCR might favor templates that are shorter. For Type 1 diabetes patients, all four CD4+ subsets carried TCRB CDR3s that were moderately but significantly shorter. cDNA-based reads could over-represent cells with high TCR expression.

Specimen: central memory CD4+ T cells from blood. The chain is built from TRBV27 and TRBJ2-1; possible D gene TRBD1, 6 bases. The sequence derives from a man younger than 40 with type 1 diabetes. CDR3 DNA sequence: TGTGCCAGCAGTTCCCCCCGACAGGCGATCCGTGATGAGCAGTTCTTC. Its translation is CASSSPRQAIRDEQFF.